Described below is a single TCR beta chain sequence and its context. This sample was taken from a study of OX40 agonist ivuxolimab in advanced cancers. Generated by immunoSEQ multiplex PCR, the TCRdb table keeps only in-frame clones and is missing some. The sample lists tens of thousands of clones, 80% to 95% seen once, with more than 5.5% in the top ten. This clonotype was sampled from an adult with an advanced solid tumor such as melanoma, head and neck, liver or kidney cancer. The sequencing here drew on CD4+ or CD8+ T cells sorted from blood, taken in a trial of the OX40 agonist ivuxolimab.

The CDR3 loop is CASSLKGTEAFF. As DNA, the CDR3 is TGTGCCAGCAGCTTAAAGGGGACTGAAGCTTTCTTT. The gene calls are TRBV7-9 and TRBJ1-1; a possible D gene is TRBD1 (5 bases). In germline, CDR1 is SEHNR, CDR2 FQNEAQ (reference sequence). Trimming cost V 2 bases and J 5 bases, with 6 bases left between them. CDR3 length: 12 residues.